Below are 5 T cell receptor beta chains sequenced from a single sample in a study of identical twins. TCRdb called the 5' RACE reads again in MiXCR, with one record for every CDR3 protein. The sample has just over 500,000 distinct CDR3 sequences; less than 25% are singletons. The same data also went into a second study, on T cells expressing NK-cell markers.

Source material: CD4+ T cells sorted from blood. Receptors originate from a woman between 18 and 30 years old in good health.

The chain couples TRBV5-1 to TRBJ2-1, with TRBD2 identical over 12 bases. Germline CDR1 is SGHRS and CDR2 is YFSETQ. This CDR3 has 16 residues. The V gene end was trimmed by 6 bases and the J gene end by 0 bases; junction bases not matched to a gene: 4. The CDR3 is CASNLLAGGSYNEQFF. The CDR3 nucleotides are TGCGCCAGCAACTTACTAGCGGGAGGCTCCTACAATGAGCAGTTCTTC.

This clonotype was found many times. The chain combines TRBV15 with TRBJ2-3, with 11 bases identical to TRBD2. The CDR3 is made up of 17 amino acids. Per the germline V gene, CDR1 is LNHNV and CDR2 is YYDKDF (reference sequence). Unmatched junction bases numbered 6, after V lost 0 bases and J lost 4 bases. CDR3 in amino acids: CATSRDATSGNADTQYF. CDR3 nucleotides: TGTGCCACCAGCAGAGATGCGACTAGCGGGAACGCAGATACGCAGTATTTT.

In this sample, this clonotype turned up many times. The chain combines TRBV12-3 or TRBV12-4 with TRBJ1-3; D is undetermined. The ends were cut back, 4 bases at V and 0 bases at J, with 7 bases in the middle. The length of the CDR3 is 14 residues. The CDR3 region is CASSSRSSGNTIYF. DNA of the CDR3: TGTGCCAGCAGTTCCAGGAGCTCTGGAAACACCATATATTTT.

This sequence joins TRBV5-1 and TRBJ2-1; D is perhaps TRBD1 or TRBD2 (5 bases each). CDR3 size: 12 residues. Germline V gene data show CDR1 as SGHRS and CDR2 as YFSETQ. V was clipped by 4 bases and J by 6 bases, with 8 bases between them. Here the CDR3 reads CASSPGANEQFF. CDR3 DNA: TGCGCCAGCAGCCCCGGGGCCAATGAGCAGTTCTTC.

Only a few counts were recorded for this clonotype. The chain is built from TRBV12-3 or TRBV12-4 and TRBJ1-6; D unclear. V lost 4 bases and J lost 11, with 12 bases in between. The CDR3 loop spans 13 amino acids. CDR3 sequence reads: CASSYRVETPLHF. The CDR3, as DNA: TGTGCCAGCAGTTATCGAGTCGAGACACCCCTCCACTTT.